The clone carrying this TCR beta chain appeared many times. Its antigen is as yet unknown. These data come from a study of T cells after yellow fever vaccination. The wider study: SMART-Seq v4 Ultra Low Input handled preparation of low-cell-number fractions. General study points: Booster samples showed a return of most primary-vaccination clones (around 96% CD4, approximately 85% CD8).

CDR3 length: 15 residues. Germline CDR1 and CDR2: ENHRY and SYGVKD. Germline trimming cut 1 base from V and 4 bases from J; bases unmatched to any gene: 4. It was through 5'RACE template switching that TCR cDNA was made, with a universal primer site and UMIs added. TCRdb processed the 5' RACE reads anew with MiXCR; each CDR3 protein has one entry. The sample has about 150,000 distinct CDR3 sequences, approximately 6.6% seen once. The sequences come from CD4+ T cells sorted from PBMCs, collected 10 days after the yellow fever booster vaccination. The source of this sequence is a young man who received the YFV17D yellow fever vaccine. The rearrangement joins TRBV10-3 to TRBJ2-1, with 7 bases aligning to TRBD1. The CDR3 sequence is CAISEWSGGYNEQFF. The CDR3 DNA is TGTGCCATCAGTGAGTGGTCAGGGGGTTACAATGAGCAGTTCTTC.